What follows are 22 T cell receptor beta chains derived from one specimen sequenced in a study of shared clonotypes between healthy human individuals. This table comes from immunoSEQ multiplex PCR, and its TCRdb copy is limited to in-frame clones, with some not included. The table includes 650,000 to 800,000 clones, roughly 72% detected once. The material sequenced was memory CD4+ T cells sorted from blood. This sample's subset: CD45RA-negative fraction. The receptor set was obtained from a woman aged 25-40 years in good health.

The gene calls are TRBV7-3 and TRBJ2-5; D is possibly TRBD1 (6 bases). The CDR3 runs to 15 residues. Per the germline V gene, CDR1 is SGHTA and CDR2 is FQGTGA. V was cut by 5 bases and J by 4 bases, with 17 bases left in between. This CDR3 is CASSLGAQVRETQYF. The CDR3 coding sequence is TGTGCCAGCAGCCTGGGGGCTCAGGTTAGAGAGACCCAGTACTTC. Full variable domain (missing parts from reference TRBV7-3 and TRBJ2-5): GAGVSQTPSNKVTEKGKYVELRCDPISGHTALYWYRQSLGQGPEFLIYFQGTGAADDSGLPNDRFFAVRPEGSVSTLKIQRTERGDSAVYLCASSLGAQVRETQYFGPGTRLLVL.

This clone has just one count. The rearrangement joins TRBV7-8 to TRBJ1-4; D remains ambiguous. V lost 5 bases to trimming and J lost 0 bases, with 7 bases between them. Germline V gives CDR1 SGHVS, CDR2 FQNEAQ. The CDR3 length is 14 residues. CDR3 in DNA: TGTGCCAGCAGCCCCAGATCAACTAATGAAAAACTGTTTTTT. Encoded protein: CASSPRSTNEKLFF.

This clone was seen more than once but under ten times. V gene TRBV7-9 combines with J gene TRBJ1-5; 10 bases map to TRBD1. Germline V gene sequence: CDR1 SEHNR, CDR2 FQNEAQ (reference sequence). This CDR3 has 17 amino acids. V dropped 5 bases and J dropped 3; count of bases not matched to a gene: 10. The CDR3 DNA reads TGTGCCAGCAGCCTAATAAGCGGGACAGGGGACAATCAGCCCCAGCATTTT. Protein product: CASSLISGTGDNQPQHF. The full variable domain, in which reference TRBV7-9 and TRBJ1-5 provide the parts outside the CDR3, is DTGVSQNPRHKITKRGQNVTFRCDPISEHNRLYWYRQTLGQGPEFLTYFQNEAQLEKSRLLSDRFSAERPKGSFSTLEIQRTEQGDSAMYLCASSLISGTGDNQPQHFGDGTRLSIL.

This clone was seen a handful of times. The CDR3 DNA reads as TGTGCCAGCACGAAGATTGATCTCTACAATGAGCAGTTCTTC. It encodes CASTKIDLYNEQFF. The chain has TRBV2 and TRBJ2-1; D not certain. The V gene's germline CDR1 is SNHLY and CDR2 FYNNEI. The CDR3 spans 14 residues. Trimming removed 7 bases from V and 3 bases from J, with 13 bases in between.

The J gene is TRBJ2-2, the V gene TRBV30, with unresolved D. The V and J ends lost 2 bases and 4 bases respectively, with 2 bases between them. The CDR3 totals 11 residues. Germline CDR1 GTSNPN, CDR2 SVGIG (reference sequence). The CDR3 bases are TGTGCCTGGAGTTTCACCGGGGAGCTGTTTTTT. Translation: CAWSFTGELFF.

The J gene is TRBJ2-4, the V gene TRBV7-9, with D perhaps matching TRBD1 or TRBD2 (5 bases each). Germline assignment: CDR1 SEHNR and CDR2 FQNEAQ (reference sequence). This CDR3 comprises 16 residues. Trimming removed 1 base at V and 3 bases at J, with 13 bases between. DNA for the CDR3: TGTGCCAGCAGCTTAGGCTGGGACGTTGACAAAAACATTCAGTACTTC. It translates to CASSLGWDVDKNIQYF.

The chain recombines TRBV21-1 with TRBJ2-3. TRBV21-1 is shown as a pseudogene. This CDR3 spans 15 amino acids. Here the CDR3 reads CASSKIGGKGDTQYF. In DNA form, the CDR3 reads TGTGCCAGCAGCAAGATAGGTGGGAAGGGCGATACGCAGTATTTT.

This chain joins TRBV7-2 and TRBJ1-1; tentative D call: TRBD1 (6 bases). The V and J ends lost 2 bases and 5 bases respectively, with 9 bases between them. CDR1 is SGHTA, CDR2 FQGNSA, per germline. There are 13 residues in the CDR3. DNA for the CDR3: TGTGCCAGCAGCTTACGTCAGGGGACTGAAGCTTTCTTT. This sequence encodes CASSLRQGTEAFF. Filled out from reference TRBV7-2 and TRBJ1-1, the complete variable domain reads GAGVSQSPSNKVTEKGKDVELRCDPISGHTALYWYRQSLGQGLEFLIYFQGNSAPDKSGLPSDRFSAERTGGSVSTLTIQRTQQEDSAVYLCASSLRQGTEAFFGQGTRLTVV.

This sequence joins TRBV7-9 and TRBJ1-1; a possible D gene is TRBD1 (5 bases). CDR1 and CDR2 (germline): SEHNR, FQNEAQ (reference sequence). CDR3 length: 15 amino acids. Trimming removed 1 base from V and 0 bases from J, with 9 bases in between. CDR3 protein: CASSLGGGMNTEAFF. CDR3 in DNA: TGTGCCAGCAGCTTAGGGGGCGGTATGAACACTGAAGCTTTCTTT.

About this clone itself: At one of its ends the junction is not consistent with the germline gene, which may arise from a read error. The CDR3 loop is CASSPGRDRAKEKLFF. The CDR3, as DNA: TGTGCCAGCTCACCGGGCCGGGACAGGGCTAAAGAAAAACTGTTTTTT. V usage is TRBV18 and J usage is TRBJ1-4; 9 bases match TRBD1. The germline CDR1 and CDR2 sequences are KGHSH and LQKENI. The CDR3 length is 16 residues.

Here the CDR3 DNA reads TGTGCCAGCAGCCTCTGGCTGACCCAGTACTTC. It codes for CASSLWLTQYF. The J gene is TRBJ2-5, the V gene TRBV7-9; no definite D call. The V gene's germline CDR1 is SEHNR and CDR2 FQNEAQ (reference sequence). V was pared by 5 bases and J by 7 bases, with 8 bases between. This CDR3 has 11 residues. Based on the CDR3 plus reference TRBV7-9 and TRBJ2-5, the full variable domain is DTGVSQNPRHKITKRGQNVTFRCDPISEHNRLYWYRQTLGQGPEFLTYFQNEAQLEKSRLLSDRFSAERPKGSFSTLEIQRTEQGDSAMYLCASSLWLTQYFGPGTRLLVL.

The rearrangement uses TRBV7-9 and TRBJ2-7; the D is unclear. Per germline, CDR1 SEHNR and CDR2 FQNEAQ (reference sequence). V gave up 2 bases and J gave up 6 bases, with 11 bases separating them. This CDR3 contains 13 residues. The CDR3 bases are TGTGCCAGCAGCTTAACGCAGGTCGGCGAGCAGTACTTC. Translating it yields CASSLTQVGEQYF. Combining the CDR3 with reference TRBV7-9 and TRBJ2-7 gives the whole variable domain DTGVSQNPRHKITKRGQNVTFRCDPISEHNRLYWYRQTLGQGPEFLTYFQNEAQLEKSRLLSDRFSAERPKGSFSTLEIQRTEQGDSAMYLCASSLTQVGEQYFGPGTRLTVT.

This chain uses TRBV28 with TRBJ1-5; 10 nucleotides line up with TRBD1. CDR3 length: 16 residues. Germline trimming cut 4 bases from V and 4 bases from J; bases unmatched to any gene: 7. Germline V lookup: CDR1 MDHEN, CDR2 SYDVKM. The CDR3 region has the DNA TGTGCCAGCAGTTCCTCTAGGACAGGGGGTAATCAGCCCCAGCATTTT. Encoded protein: CASSSSRTGGNQPQHF.

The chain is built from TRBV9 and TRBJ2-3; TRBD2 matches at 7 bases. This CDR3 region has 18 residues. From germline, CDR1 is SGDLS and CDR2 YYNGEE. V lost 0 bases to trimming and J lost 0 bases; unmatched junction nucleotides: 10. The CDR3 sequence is CASSVALGLSTSTDTQYF. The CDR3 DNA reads TGTGCCAGCAGCGTAGCTTTGGGACTATCGACTAGCACAGATACGCAGTATTTT.

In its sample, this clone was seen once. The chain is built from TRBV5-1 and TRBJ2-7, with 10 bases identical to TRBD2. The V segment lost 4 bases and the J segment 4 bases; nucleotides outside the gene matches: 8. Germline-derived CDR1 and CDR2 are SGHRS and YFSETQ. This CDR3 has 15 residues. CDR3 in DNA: TGCGCCAGCAGCCCTATAGCGGGAGGTGGTTACGAGCAGTACTTC. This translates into CASSPIAGGGYEQYF.

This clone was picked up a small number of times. The chain's CDR3 is CASSRKDSPGADTQYF. The CDR3 DNA sequence: TGCGCCAGCAGCCGGAAGGACAGTCCCGGGGCAGATACGCAGTATTTT. V and J are TRBV5-1 and TRBJ2-3, with D perhaps TRBD1 (6 bases). The germline V and J ends were trimmed by 4 bases and 4 bases, with 19 bases remaining between them. CDR3 length: 16 residues. CDR1 is SGHRS, CDR2 YFSETQ, per germline.

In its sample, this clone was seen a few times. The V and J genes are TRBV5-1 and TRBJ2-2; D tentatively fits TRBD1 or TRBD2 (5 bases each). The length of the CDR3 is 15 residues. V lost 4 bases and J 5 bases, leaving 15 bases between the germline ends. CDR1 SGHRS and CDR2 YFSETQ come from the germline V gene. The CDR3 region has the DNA TGCGCCAGCAGCCTGGACCCCTGGGGGACCGGGGAGCTGTTTTTT. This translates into CASSLDPWGTGELFF.

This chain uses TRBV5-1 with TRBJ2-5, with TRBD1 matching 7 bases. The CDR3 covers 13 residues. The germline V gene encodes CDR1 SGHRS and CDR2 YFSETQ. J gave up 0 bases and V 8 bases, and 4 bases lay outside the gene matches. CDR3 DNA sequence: TGCGCCAGTAGGACAGGCAACCAAGAGACCCAGTACTTC. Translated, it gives CASRTGNQETQYF.

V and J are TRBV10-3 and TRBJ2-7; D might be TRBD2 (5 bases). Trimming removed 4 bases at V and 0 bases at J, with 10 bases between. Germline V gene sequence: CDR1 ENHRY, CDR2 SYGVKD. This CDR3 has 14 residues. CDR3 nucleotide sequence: TGTGCCATCAGTGGAAACGGGGACTCCTACGAGCAGTACTTC. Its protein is CAISGNGDSYEQYF.

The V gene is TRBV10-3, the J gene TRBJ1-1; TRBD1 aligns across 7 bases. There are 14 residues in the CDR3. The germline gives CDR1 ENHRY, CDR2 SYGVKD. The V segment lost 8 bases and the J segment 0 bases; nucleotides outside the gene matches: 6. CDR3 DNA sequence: TGTGCCATCGGAAGACAGGGTCTGAACACTGAAGCTTTCTTT. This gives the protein CAIGRQGLNTEAFF.

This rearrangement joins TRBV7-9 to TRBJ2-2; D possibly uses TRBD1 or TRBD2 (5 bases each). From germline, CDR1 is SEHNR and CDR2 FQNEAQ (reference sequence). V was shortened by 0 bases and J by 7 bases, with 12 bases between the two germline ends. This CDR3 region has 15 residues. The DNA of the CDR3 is TGTGCCAGCAGCTTAGCGGGGACCGATGGCGGGGAGCTGTTTTTT. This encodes CASSLAGTDGGELFF. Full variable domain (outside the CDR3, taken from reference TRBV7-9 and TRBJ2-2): DTGVSQNPRHKITKRGQNVTFRCDPISEHNRLYWYRQTLGQGPEFLTYFQNEAQLEKSRLLSDRFSAERPKGSFSTLEIQRTEQGDSAMYLCASSLAGTDGGELFFGEGSRLTVL.

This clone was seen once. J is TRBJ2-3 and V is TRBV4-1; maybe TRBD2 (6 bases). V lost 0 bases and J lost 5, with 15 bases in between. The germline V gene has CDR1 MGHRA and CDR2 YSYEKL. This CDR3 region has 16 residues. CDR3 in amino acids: CASSQDRELAGDTQYF. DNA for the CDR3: TGCGCCAGCAGCCAAGATCGGGAACTAGCAGGAGATACGCAGTATTTT.